The entry below describes one TCR beta chain. Its target antigen remains unknown. The sample holds no much larger clone one base away, and base qualities are not on file. TCR repertoires of sorted CD4+ and CD8+ blood T cells from severe aplastic anemia patients and healthy subjects were deep-sequenced in the study. Ficoll-Paque density gradient centrifugation was used to isolate peripheral blood mononuclear cells. Before DNA was extracted, CD4+ and CD8+ T cells were sorted using either FACS or magnetic beads. The data originate from a study of CD8+CD57+ T cells in acquired aplastic anemia listed by TCRdb under 2018. Background for the entire study: DNA extracted from sorted CD4+ and CD8+ cells had a mean of around 3 ug, with a range of roughly 0.17 to 27.4 ug. On the study overall, not on this receptor specifically: Although twenty-nine CD8+ CDR3 sequences were shared by patients and controls, these sequences appeared highly expressed in patients and within the immunodominant clones of patients. Between patients and healthy controls, no significant difference in CD8+ Simpson's diversity was found (P=0.060).

TCR beta VDJ combination and CDR3 sequence profiling used genomic DNA as the template. An Illumina HiSeq 2000 was used for TCR repertoire sequencing. The paper's processing steps were these. Repertoire assessment relied on Simpson's diversity index, CDR3 size and DJ length profiles, and TRBV/TRBJ rearrangement plots. Whichever DNA sequence was most abundant in the deep sequencing data was defined as the immunodominant clone. CDR3 amino acid sequences were screened for sharing across subjects and were compared with published repertoires and the VDJdb database. The raw public data were reprocessed by TCRdb itself: fastp quality trimming at Q25, MiXCR clonotype calling, in-frame beta chains only. Identical CDR3 protein sequences are pooled into one entry, listed with their most common genes and DNA. The V and J calls were not made by the authors but by TCRdb's processing. For this sample there are approximately 200,000 distinct CDR3 sequences; over 60% appear just once. The ten largest clonotypes hold 46% of the sample.

The specimen was sorted CD4+, CD8+, or CD8+CD57+ T cells (not recorded which) from PBMCs. This receptor was taken from a human donor with severe aplastic anemia or a healthy control (not recorded which).

The DNA sequence follows: TGTGCCATCAGTGGGGTTATAGGGGCTGGAAACACCATATATTTT. The encoded protein is CAISGVIGAGNTIYF. The V and J genes are TRBV10-3 and TRBJ1-3; TRBD1 is a possible D gene, resting on 5 matching bases. The CDR3 runs 15 residues from the cysteine to the phenylalanine. Only the CDR3 region is kept as DNA, spanning 45 bases read in frame from base 1. The trim is 4 bases for V and 2 bases for J, with a gap of 12 bases between the germline ends. CDR1 and CDR2 are read off the germline V gene as ENHRY and SYGVKD.